This entry concerns a single T cell receptor (beta chain). Its specificity is unknown. This specimen comes from a study of shared clonotypes between healthy human individuals. General study points: Clonotype sharing among donors, it was expected, would be affected by sequencing depth.

Researchers partitioned CD4+ cells into CD45RA+ naive and CD45RA-negative memory subsets. The CDR3 extends over 15 amino acids. V was pared by 5 bases and J by 3 bases, with 5 bases of the junction left unmatched. In germline, CDR1 is MNHEY, CDR2 SMNVEV (reference sequence). Method: immunoSEQ multiplex PCR; TCRdb's copy keeps in-frame clones and lacks some. The sample carries about 2 million clones, roughly 95% recorded once. The source of this sequence is a man younger than 35 in good health. Sequencing was performed on naive CD4+ T cells sorted from blood. The sample's subset: CD45RA+ positively selected. The chain employs TRBV27 and TRBJ1-5, with 9 nucleotides matching TRBD1. CDR3 sequence reads: CASSPGDRDNQPQHF. The DNA of the CDR3 is TGTGCCAGCAGTCCGGGGGACAGGGACAATCAGCCCCAGCATTTT.